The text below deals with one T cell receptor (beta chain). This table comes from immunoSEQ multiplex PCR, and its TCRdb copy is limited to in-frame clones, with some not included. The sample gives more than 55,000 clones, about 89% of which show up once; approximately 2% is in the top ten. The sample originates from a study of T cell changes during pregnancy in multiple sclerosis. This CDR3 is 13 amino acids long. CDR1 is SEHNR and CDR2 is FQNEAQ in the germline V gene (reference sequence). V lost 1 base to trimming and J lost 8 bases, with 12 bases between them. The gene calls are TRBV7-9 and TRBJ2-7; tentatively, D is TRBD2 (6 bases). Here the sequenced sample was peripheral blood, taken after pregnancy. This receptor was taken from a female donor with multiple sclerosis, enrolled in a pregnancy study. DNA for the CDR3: TGTGCCAGCAGCTTAGAACTAGCAGCTCAGCAGTACTTC. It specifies CASSLELAAQQYF. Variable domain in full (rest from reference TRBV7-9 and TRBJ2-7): DTGVSQNPRHKITKRGQNVTFRCDPISEHNRLYWYRQTLGQGPEFLTYFQNEAQLEKSRLLSDRFSAERPKGSFSTLEIQRTEQGDSAMYLCASSLELAAQQYFGPGTRLTVT.